This TCR beta chain emerged from a study of graft-versus-host responses after intestinal transplantation. Background on the study: Every recipient had anti-thymocyte globulin induction and 2 to 4 years of tacrolimus plus steroids.

Findings of the study overall: An association linked early post-transplant HvG declines with peak circulating GvH clone levels.

V was cut by 5 bases and J by 5 bases, with 18 bases left in between. CDR1 SGHTA and CDR2 FQGTGA come from the germline V gene. The CDR3 loop spans 15 amino acids. Sequencing was performed with immunoSEQ multiplex PCR; in TCRdb, only in-frame clones are kept and a portion is missing. The sample carries approximately 8,900 clones, approximately 70% recorded once. Processed graft tissue released its intraepithelial and lamina propria lymphocytes. This clone came up a few times. The target antigen is unknown. The specimen was ileum tissue, collected 450 to 470 days after transplant. The TCR was taken from a human patient who received an intestinal transplant, so some T cells may come from the graft donor. This chain connects TRBV7-3 to TRBJ2-5; tentatively, D is TRBD2 (7 bases). CDR3: CASSPHGGGMETQYF. In DNA, the CDR3 is TGTGCCAGCAGCCCACACGGCGGGGGCATGGAGACCCAGTACTTC.